This T cell receptor (beta chain) originates from a study of shared clonotypes between healthy human individuals. Looking at the study overall: Per donor, three plates held CD4 naive cells, three held CD4 memory, two held CD8 naive and one held CD8 memory.

Each replicate PCR on the sorted subsets used 200 ng DNA (around 30,000 T cell genomes). Only in-frame clones appear in the TCRdb table, and some are missing; sequencing was by immunoSEQ multiplex PCR. The sample contains over 2 million clones, about 94% of which appear only once. Positively selected for CCR7, the CD45RO-negative cells used as naive CD8 cells excluded terminally differentiated effector memory CD45RA+ cells. The CDR3 has 12 amino acids. Per the germline V gene, CDR1 is SNHLY and CDR2 is FYNNEI. After removal of 10 bases from V and 6 bases from J, the junction contained 4 bases not matched to a gene. With respect to this clone: Antigen specificity is unknown.

General study findings and limits: Deeper or shallower sequencing was expected to change how clonotypes are shared among donors. Rarefaction gave evidence that sorted-subset sequencing remained incomplete despite large depth.

Input material: naive CD8+ T cells sorted from blood. This TCR came from a man between 18 and 35 years old in good health. This rearrangement joins TRBV2 to TRBJ1-2; 11 positions match TRBD1. CDR3 DNA sequence: TGTGCCACCCCGGGACAGGGGGATGGCTACACCTTC. This codes for CATPGQGDGYTF.